One and the same sample provided the 8 T cell receptor beta chains below, sequenced in a study of read filtering for tumor transcriptome and immune sequencing. The library was built from around 400 ng RNA with molecular barcoded adaptors for alpha/delta and beta/gamma chains. MiXCR, applied by TCRdb to the reads, yields one record per CDR3 protein. The sample lists 50,000 or so distinct CDR3 sequences, roughly 19% occurring once. The sample was a population of CD138-negative cells sorted from bone marrow. These receptor sequences come from a donor at least 40 years old with multiple myeloma.

This clonotype was seen once. DNA of the CDR3: TGTGCCAGCATCTTCCCGGGACTAGCGGTTACCGGGGAGCTGTTTTTT. Translated: CASIFPGLAVTGELFF. V and J are TRBV7-9 and TRBJ2-2; 11 nucleotides agree with TRBD2. The V gene's germline CDR1 is SEHNR and CDR2 FQNEAQ (reference sequence). The CDR3 has 16 residues. V shed 7 bases, J shed 5 bases, and the junction held 9 bases outside the gene matches.

This clonotype was picked up a small number of times. The V call is TRBV3-1, the J call TRBJ2-7; no definite D call. Germline lookup yields CDR1 LGHDT and CDR2 YNNKEL (reference sequence). With 2 bases removed from V and 5 bases from J, the gap between germline ends came to 4 bases. The CDR3 runs 11 residues. CDR3 coding DNA: TGTGCCAGCAGCCAACTTCACGAGCAGTACTTC. Protein product: CASSQLHEQYF.

This clonotype came up many times. J is TRBJ1-2 and V is TRBV6-2 or TRBV6-3; weak D call: TRBD1 (6 bases). The CDR3 is made up of 15 amino acids. Trimming left V 5 bases short and J 4 bases short, with 17 bases between. The germline gives CDR1 MNHEY, CDR2 SVGEGT. In nucleotides, the CDR3 is TGTGCCAGCAGTCCCCCGGGGGGGCGCGCCTATGGCTACACCTTC. Its translation: CASSPPGGRAYGYTF.

On this clonotype: A much bigger clone sits one base away, suggesting this may be a read error. V and J are TRBV12-5 and TRBJ2-2; tentative D call: TRBD1 (6 bases). The CDR3 has 15 residues. Germline-derived CDR1 and CDR2 are LGHNT and FRNRAP. The DNA of the CDR3 is TGTGCTAGTGGTTTAGGACAGACGAACGCCGGGGAGCTGTTTTTT. Protein product: CASGLGQTNAGELFF.

On this clonotype itself: A much larger clone differs from this one at a single base, so this may be a read error. The rearrangement joins TRBV12-3 or TRBV12-4 to TRBJ2-1; 8 positions agree with TRBD2. This CDR3 contains 15 residues. J was trimmed by 2 bases and V by 10 bases; bases with no gene match: 10. The CDR3 coding sequence is TGTGCCACCCACTTGGAACTAGCGGCCTACAATGAGCAGTTCTTC. Translation gives CATHLELAAYNEQFF.

This clonotype was seen many times. This sequence joins TRBV30 and TRBJ1-1, with D unresolved. CDR3 size: 15 residues. Germline V lookup: CDR1 GTSNPN, CDR2 SVGIG (reference sequence). V lost 2 bases and J lost 0, with 13 bases in between. The CDR3 nucleotides are TGTGCCTGGAGTCCCCGCGACCTGCTGAACACTGAAGCTTTCTTT. It specifies CAWSPRDLLNTEAFF.

Concerning this clonotype itself: At one of its ends the junction is not consistent with the germline gene, which may arise from a read error. This chain uses TRBV27 with TRBJ2-2; possibly TRBD1 or TRBD2 for D (6 bases each). Germline assignment: CDR1 MNHEY and CDR2 SMNVEV (reference sequence). The CDR3 is 19 residues long. CDR3 nucleotides: TGTGCCATCAGTCCTCGCGGGGTGTGGGGGGCACGGGTGACCGGGGAGCTGTGTTTT. Encoded protein: CAISPRGVWGARVTGELCF.

Many counts were recorded for this clonotype. This rearrangement joins TRBV5-1 to TRBJ2-2; TRBD2 agrees at 7 bases. The CDR3 covers 16 residues. CDR1 SGHRS and CDR2 YFSETQ come from the germline V gene. V lost 3 bases to trimming and J lost 0 bases; unmatched junction nucleotides: 5. CDR3 sequence: CASSWGGRANTGELFF. For the CDR3, the DNA is TGCGCCAGCAGCTGGGGAGGGCGAGCGAACACCGGGGAGCTGTTTTTT.